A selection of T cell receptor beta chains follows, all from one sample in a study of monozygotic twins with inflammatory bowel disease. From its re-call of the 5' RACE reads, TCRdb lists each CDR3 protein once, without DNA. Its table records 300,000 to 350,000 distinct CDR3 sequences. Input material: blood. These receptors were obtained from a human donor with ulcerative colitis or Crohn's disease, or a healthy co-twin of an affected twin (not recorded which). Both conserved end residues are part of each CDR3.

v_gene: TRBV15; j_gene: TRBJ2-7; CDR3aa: CATSRDNREYEQYF
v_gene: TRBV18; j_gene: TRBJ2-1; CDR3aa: CASSSTSSNEQFF
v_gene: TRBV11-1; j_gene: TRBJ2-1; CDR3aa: CASSSSSIPLTRSPYNEQFF
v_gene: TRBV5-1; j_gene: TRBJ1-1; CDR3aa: CASSLGGGKNTEAFF
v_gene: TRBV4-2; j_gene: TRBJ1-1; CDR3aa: CASSQDRLNTEAFF
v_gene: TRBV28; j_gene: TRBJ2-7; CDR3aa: CASSGYGDGSYEQYF
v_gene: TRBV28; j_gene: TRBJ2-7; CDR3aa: CASSLGVRTGYYEQYF
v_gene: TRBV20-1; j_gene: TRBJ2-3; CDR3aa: CSASASGVTDTQYF
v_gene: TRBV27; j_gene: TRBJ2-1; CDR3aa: CASSLRGQYNEQFF
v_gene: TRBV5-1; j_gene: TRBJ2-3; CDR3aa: CASSLGTAGGPKDTQYF
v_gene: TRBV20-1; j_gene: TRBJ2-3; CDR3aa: CTILPGTDTQYF
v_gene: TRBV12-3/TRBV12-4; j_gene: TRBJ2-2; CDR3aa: CASTPGGGATGELFF
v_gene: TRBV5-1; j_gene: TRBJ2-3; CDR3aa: CASSSMGLAAPSTDTQYF
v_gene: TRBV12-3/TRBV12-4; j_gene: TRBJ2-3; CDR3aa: CASSPGLAVPDTQYF
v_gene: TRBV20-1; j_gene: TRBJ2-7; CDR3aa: CSASWGTGYEQYF
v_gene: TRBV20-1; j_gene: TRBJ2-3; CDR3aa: CSARLPQGRTDTQYF
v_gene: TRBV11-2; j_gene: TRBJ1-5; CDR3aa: CASSPSPGQGPYNQPQHF
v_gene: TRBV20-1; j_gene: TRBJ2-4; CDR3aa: CSASRDPIQYF
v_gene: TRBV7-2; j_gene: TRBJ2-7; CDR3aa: CASSLFQNSYEQYF
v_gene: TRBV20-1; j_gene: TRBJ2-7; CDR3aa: CSASGESEQYF
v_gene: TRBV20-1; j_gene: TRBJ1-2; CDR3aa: CSASSGTGIEGYTF
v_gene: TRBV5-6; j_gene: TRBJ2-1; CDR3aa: CASSLAREAVSYNEQFF
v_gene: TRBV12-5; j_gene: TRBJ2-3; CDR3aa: CASGLGGSADTQYF
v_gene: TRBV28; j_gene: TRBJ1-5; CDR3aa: CASSSRQGGFNQPQHF
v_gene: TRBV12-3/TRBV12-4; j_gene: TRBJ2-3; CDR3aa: CASSFVGALDTQYF
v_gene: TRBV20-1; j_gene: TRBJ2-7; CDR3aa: CSAMARGGSYEQYF
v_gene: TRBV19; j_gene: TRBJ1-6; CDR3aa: CASSAPGQGTTLRGSPLHF
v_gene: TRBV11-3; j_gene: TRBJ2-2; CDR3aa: CASSSEDWTPGAGELFF
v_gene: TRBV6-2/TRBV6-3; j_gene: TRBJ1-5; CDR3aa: CANSPPVGGGNQPQHF
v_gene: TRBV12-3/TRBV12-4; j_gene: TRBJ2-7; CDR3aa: CASSLWTRSSYEQYF
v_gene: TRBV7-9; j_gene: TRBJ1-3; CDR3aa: CASSFSGGNTIYF
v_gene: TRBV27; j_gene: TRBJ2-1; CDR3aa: CASSLLAGSSYNEQFF
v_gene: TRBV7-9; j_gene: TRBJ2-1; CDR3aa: CASSSYRGNSYNEQFF
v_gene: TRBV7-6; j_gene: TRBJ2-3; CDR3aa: CASSILFQGMSPDTQYF
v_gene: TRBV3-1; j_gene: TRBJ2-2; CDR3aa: CASSPRVDTGELFF
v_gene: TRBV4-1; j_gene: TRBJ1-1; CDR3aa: CASSHPPGQTNTEAFF
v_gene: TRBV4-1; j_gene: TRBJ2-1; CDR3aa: CASSPRAGTGVVEQFF
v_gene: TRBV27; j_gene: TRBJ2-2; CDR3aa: CASSVRGGSGGELFF
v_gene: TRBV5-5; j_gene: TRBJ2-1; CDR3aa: CASSSRGSLLSEQVF
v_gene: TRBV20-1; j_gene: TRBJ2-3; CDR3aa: CSARGSPGRGDITDTQYF